This T cell receptor beta chain was documented in a study of shared clonotypes between healthy human individuals. Germline lookup yields CDR1 SGHDT and CDR2 YYEEEE. The CDR3 spans 18 residues. V lost 1 base to trimming and J lost 2 bases, with 21 bases between them. Method: immunoSEQ multiplex PCR; TCRdb's copy keeps in-frame clones and lacks some. The sample contains roughly 2,500,000 clones, over 85% of which appear only once. This clonotype originated in a man aged 18 to 30 in good health. Some clones in this sample may be carry-over from other donors' samples. The V and J genes are TRBV5-6 and TRBJ2-5; D call uncertain. The sequenced sample was naive CD4+ T cells from PBMCs. Noted subset: CD45RA+ positively selected. The CDR3 DNA reads as TGTGCCAGCAGCTTGATTACAGCTATAACCCGAAAGCAAGAGACCCAGTACTTC. Translated: CASSLITAITRKQETQYF. Drawing the rest from reference TRBV5-6 and TRBJ2-5, the complete variable domain is DAGVTQSPTHLIKTRGQQVTLRCSPKSGHDTVSWYQQALGQGPQFIFQYYEEEERQRGNFPDRFSGHQFPNYSSELNVNALLLGDSALYLCASSLITAITRKQETQYFGPGTRLLVL.